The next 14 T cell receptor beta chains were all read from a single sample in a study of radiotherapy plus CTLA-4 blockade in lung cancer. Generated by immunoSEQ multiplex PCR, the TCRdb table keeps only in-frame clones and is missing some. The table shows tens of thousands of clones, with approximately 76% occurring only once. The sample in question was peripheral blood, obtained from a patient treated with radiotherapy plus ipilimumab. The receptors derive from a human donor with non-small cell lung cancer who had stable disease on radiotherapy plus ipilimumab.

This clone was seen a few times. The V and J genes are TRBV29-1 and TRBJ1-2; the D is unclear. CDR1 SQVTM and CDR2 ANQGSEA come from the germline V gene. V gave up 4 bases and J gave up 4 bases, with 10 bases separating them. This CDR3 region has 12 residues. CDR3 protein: CSVVGIGYGYTF. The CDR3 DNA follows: TGCAGCGTTGTGGGAATAGGCTATGGCTACACCTTC.

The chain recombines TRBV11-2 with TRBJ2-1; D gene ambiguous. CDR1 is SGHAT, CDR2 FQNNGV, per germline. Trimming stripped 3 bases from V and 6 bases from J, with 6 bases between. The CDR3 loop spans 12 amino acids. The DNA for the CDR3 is TGTGCCAGCAGCTTGCCCCGCAATGAGCAGTTCTTC. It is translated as CASSLPRNEQFF.

CDR3 sequence: CASSVSADAHGYTF. The CDR3 coding sequence is TGTGCCAGCAGTGTTTCTGCGGACGCTCATGGCTACACCTTC. The chain links TRBV2 to TRBJ1-2, with D hard to call. The V end lost 4 bases, the J end lost 6 bases, and 15 bases lay between the germline ends. CDR1 and CDR2 (germline): SNHLY, FYNNEI. This CDR3 has 14 amino acids.

The CDR3 DNA is TGTGCCAGCAGTGAAAGGAGGGCTGGTGGAAACACCATATATTTT. It yields the protein CASSERRAGGNTIYF. V gene TRBV6-1 combines with J gene TRBJ1-3; D is unresolved. V lost 2 bases, J lost 3 bases, and 11 bases lay in between. This CDR3 has 15 residues. The germline V gene has CDR1 MNHNS and CDR2 SASEGT.

The CDR3 coding sequence is TGTGCCAGCAGTGCCTTAGAGGGTAGCACTGAAGCTTTCTTT. Its protein product is CASSALEGSTEAFF. The J gene is TRBJ1-1, the V gene TRBV6-4; D is undetermined. Trimming pared 4 bases from V and 4 bases from J, leaving 13 bases between. This CDR3 region has 14 residues. Germline V gene sequence: CDR1 MRHNA, CDR2 SNTAGT.

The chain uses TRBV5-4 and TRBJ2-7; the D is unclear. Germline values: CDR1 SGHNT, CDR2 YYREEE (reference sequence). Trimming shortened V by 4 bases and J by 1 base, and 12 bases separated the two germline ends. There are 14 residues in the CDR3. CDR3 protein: CASSPTASSYEQYV. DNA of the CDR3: TGTGCCAGCAGCCCCACGGCAAGTTCCTACGAGCAGTACGTC.

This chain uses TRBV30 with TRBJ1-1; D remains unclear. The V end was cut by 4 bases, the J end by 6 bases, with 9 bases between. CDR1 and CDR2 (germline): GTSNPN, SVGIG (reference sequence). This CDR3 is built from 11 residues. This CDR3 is CAWMSVPEAFF. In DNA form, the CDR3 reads TGTGCCTGGATGAGTGTGCCTGAAGCTTTCTTT.

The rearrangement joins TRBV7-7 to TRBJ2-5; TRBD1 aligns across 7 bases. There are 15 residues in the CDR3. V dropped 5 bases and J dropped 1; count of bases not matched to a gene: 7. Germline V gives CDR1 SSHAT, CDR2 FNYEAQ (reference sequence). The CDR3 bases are TGTGCCAGCAGCCCGACAGGGTGGGTCCAAGAGACCCAGTACTTC. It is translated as CASSPTGWVQETQYF.

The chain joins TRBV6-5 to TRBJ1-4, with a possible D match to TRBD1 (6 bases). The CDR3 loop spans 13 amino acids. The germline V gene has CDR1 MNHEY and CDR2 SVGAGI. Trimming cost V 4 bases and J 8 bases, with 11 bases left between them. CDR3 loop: CASSWGRGEKLFF. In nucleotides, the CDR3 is TGTGCCAGCAGTTGGGGGAGGGGGGAAAAACTGTTTTTT.

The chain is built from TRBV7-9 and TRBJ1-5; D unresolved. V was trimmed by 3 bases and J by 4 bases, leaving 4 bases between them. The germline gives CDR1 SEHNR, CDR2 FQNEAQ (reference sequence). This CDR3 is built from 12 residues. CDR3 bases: TGTGCCAGCAGCTTGGGTAATCAGCCCCAGCATTTT. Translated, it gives CASSLGNQPQHF. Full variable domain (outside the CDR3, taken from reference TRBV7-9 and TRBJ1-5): DTGVSQNPRHKITKRGQNVTFRCDPISEHNRLYWYRQTLGQGPEFLTYFQNEAQLEKSRLLSDRFSAERPKGSFSTLEIQRTEQGDSAMYLCASSLGNQPQHFGDGTRLSIL.

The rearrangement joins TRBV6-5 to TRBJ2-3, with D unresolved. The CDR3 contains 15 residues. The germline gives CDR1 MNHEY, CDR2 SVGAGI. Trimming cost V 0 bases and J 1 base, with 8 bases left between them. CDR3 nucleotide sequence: TGTGCCAGCAGTTACTCATATCGGGGCACAGATACGCAGTATTTT. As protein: CASSYSYRGTDTQYF.

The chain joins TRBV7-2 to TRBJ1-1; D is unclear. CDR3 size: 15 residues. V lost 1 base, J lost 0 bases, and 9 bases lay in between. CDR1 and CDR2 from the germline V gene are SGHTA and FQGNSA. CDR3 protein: CASSLELALNTEAFF. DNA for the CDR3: TGTGCCAGCAGCTTAGAGCTGGCTCTGAACACTGAAGCTTTCTTT.

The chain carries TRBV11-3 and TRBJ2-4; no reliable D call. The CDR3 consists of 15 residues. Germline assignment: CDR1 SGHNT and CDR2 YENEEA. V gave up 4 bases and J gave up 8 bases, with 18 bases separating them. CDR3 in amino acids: CASSSPGGNEHIQYF. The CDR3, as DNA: TGTGCCAGCAGCTCCCCAGGTGGGAATGAACACATTCAGTACTTC.

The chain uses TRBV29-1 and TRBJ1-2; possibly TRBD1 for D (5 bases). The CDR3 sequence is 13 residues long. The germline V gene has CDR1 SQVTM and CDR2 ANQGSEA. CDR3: CTLKVGVGGGYTF. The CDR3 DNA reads TGCACCCTCAAGGTGGGGGTTGGGGGTGGCTACACCTTC.